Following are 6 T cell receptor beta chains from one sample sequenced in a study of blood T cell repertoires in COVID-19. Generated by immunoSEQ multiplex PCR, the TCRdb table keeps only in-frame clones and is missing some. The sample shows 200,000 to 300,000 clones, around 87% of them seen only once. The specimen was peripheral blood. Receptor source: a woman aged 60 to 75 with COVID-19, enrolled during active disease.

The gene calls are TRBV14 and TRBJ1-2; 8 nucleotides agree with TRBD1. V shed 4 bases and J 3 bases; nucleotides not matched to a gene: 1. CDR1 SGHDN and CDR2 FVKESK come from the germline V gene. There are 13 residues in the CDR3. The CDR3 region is CASSLTGDYGYTF. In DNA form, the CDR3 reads TGTGCCAGCAGCCTGACAGGGGACTATGGCTACACCTTC.

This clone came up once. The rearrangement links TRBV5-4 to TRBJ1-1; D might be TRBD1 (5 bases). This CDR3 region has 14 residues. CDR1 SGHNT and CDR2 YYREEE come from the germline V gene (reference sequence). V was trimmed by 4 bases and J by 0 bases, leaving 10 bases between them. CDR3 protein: CASSIQGVNTEAFF. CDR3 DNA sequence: TGTGCCAGCAGCATCCAGGGTGTGAACACTGAAGCTTTCTTT.

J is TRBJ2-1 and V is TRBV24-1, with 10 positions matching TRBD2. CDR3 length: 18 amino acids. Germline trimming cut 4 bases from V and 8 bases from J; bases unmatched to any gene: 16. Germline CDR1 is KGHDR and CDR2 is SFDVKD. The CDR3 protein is CATSDTAIGLAEGDEQFF. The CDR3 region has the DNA TGTGCCACCAGTGACACAGCAATAGGACTAGCGGAGGGGGATGAGCAGTTCTTC.

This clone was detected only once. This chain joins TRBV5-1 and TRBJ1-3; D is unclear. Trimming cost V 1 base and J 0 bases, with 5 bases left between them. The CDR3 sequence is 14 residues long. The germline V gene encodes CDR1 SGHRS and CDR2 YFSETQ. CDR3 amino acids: CASSLYSSGNTIYF. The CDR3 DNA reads TGCGCCAGCAGCTTGTATTCCTCTGGAAACACCATATATTTT.

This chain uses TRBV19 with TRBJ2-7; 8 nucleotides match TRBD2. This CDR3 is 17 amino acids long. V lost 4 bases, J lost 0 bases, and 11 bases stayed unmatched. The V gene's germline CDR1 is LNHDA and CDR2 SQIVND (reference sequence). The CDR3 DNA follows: TGTGCCAGTAGTACGGGACCTGCTAGCGGGCACTCCTACGAGCAGTACTTC. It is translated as CASSTGPASGHSYEQYF.

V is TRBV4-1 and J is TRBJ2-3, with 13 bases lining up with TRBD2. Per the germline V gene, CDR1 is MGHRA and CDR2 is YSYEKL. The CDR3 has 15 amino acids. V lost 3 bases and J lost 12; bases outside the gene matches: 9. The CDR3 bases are TGCGCCAGCAGCCAGGAATCGGGACTAGCGGGACCACAGTATTTT. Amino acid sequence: CASSQESGLAGPQYF.